These 18 T cell receptor beta chains came from one sample sequenced in a study of vaccination and CD4 T cells after COVID-19. Treatment described: approximately 9-day PBMC culture with coronavirus spike peptide pools or control peptides (ViraFEST assay). Sequenced with the Oncomine TCR Beta short-read assay was DNA taken from cultured CD4+ T cells. TCRdb analysed the PCR reads with MiXCR anew, one entry per CDR3 protein. The data show about 26,000 distinct CDR3 sequences, with 40% to 50% seen just once and 11% held by the top ten. These receptors lack a known antigen. Sequenced input: CD4+ T cells from blood, cultured in vitro. All receptors derive from a human donor who had recovered from COVID-19.

J is TRBJ2-3 and V is TRBV10-2; D is uncertain. V was trimmed by 8 bases and J by 0 bases, leaving 12 bases between them. The CDR3 has 14 amino acids. CDR1 is WSHSY, CDR2 SAAADI, per germline. CDR3: CASPAWSSTDTQYF. The CDR3, as DNA: TGCGCCAGCCCCGCCTGGAGTAGCACAGATACGCAGTATTTT.

This chain uses TRBV12-3 or TRBV12-4 with TRBJ1-1, with TRBD1 matching 10 bases. The CDR3 is made up of 19 amino acids. J gave up 1 base and V 5 bases, and 16 bases lay outside the gene matches. The CDR3 sequence is CASSPPGWRTGGENTEAFF. Written as DNA, the CDR3 is TGTGCCAGCAGTCCCCCGGGCTGGAGGACAGGGGGGGAGAACACTGAAGCTTTCTTT.

The chain is built from TRBV4-1 and TRBJ2-7, with a possible D match to TRBD1 (6 bases). V was shortened by 1 base and J by 3 bases, with 13 bases between the two germline ends. CDR1 MGHRA and CDR2 YSYEKL come from the germline V gene. There are 15 residues in the CDR3. CDR3 in amino acids: CASSQARDRLYEQYF. The DNA for the CDR3 is TGCGCCAGCAGCCAAGCACGAGACAGGCTCTACGAGCAGTACTTC.

CDR3 region: CSAHGGEGSSYNEQFF. The CDR3 DNA reads TGCAGTGCTCATGGGGGGGAGGGGAGCTCCTACAATGAGCAGTTCTTC. The chain has TRBV20-1 and TRBJ2-1; TRBD2 agrees at 7 bases. CDR3 length: 16 residues. V shed 5 bases and J 0 bases; nucleotides not matched to a gene: 10. CDR1 is DFQATT, CDR2 SNEGSKA, per germline (reference sequence).

This clonotype was seen only a few times. The chain employs TRBV20-1 and TRBJ2-3; 9 bases line up with TRBD2. The CDR3 totals 15 residues. Trimming at V came to 5 bases and at J to 6 bases, leaving 12 bases not matched to a gene. The germline gives CDR1 DFQATT, CDR2 SNEGSKA (reference sequence). CDR3: CSALTQGTSLDTQYF. CDR3 in DNA: TGCAGTGCTTTAACTCAAGGGACTAGCTTGGATACGCAGTATTTT.

The V gene is TRBV28, the J gene TRBJ1-1; 8 nucleotides align to TRBD1. The CDR3 extends over 16 amino acids. The J segment lost 2 bases and the V segment lost 3 bases, leaving 8 bases of the junction unmatched. CDR1 and CDR2 (germline): MDHEN, SYDVKM. This chain's CDR3 is CASSFFGTGQNTEAFF. CDR3 DNA: TGTGCCAGCAGTTTCTTCGGGACAGGACAAAACACTGAAGCTTTCTTT.

This clonotype was recorded a few times. V usage is TRBV6-1 and J usage is TRBJ1-5; D is possibly TRBD1 (6 bases). The germline gives CDR1 MNHNS, CDR2 SASEGT. The CDR3 totals 17 residues. The germline V and J ends were trimmed by 6 bases and 0 bases, with 18 bases remaining between them. The CDR3 DNA reads as TGTGCCAGCAGCCCTAGGGGGTTTGGGGATAGCAATCAGCCCCAGCATTTT. This encodes CASSPRGFGDSNQPQHF.

This clonotype has only a few counts. This chain connects TRBV28 to TRBJ2-2; D not certain. Trimming shortened V by 5 bases and J by 5 bases, and 18 bases separated the two germline ends. This CDR3 is built from 16 residues. Looked up from germline, CDR1 is MDHEN and CDR2 is SYDVKM. In DNA form, the CDR3 reads TGTGCCAGCAGTGATCCGGGCGGTTCCGGAACCGGGGAGCTGTTTTTT. Residues: CASSDPGGSGTGELFF.

The V call is TRBV2, the J call TRBJ2-3; the match to TRBD2 covers 7 bases. V was clipped by 11 bases and J by 3 bases; unmatched bases: 20. CDR3 length: 17 amino acids. Germline loops: CDR1 SNHLY, CDR2 FYNNEI. CDR3 nucleotides: TGTGCCTCTCAGGCCGCGGTCGCGGGAGTTCTGACAGATACGCAGTATTTT. It translates to CASQAAVAGVLTDTQYF.

CDR3 loop: CASSPPGQASRRDTEAFF. CDR3 DNA sequence: TGTGCCAGCAGTCCGCCGGGACAGGCCTCGCGGCGGGACACTGAAGCTTTCTTT. This chain uses TRBV28 with TRBJ1-1, with 8 bases lining up with TRBD1. The V and J ends lost 5 bases and 3 bases, in that order; junction bases with no gene match: 17. This CDR3 contains 18 residues. Germline loops: CDR1 MDHEN, CDR2 SYDVKM.

V is TRBV24-1 and J is TRBJ2-5; 7 positions agree with TRBD1. Germline lookup yields CDR1 KGHDR and CDR2 SFDVKD. This CDR3 region has 15 residues. Trimming cost V 0 bases and J 1 base; bases outside gene matches: 1. The CDR3 region has the DNA TGTGCCACCAGTGATTTGAGGGGGCGCCAAGAGACCCAGTACTTC. It is translated as CATSDLRGRQETQYF.

The genes are TRBV10-3 and TRBJ2-1; 7 nucleotides line up with TRBD1. J gave up 5 bases and V 6 bases, and 7 bases lay outside the gene matches. The length of the CDR3 is 14 residues. Looked up from germline, CDR1 is ENHRY and CDR2 is SYGVKD. The CDR3 protein is CAIRGQERNNEQFF. Here the CDR3 DNA reads TGTGCCATCAGAGGACAGGAGCGGAACAATGAGCAGTTCTTC.

This clonotype was seen more than once but under ten times. The rearrangement joins TRBV7-9 to TRBJ1-1; perhaps TRBD1 as D (6 bases). Germline V lookup: CDR1 SEHNR, CDR2 FQNEAQ (reference sequence). Trimming cost V 4 bases and J 1 base, with 10 bases left between them. The CDR3 runs to 14 residues. CDR3 coding DNA: TGTGCCAGCAGCTCCGACAGGTCGAACACTGAAGCTTTCTTT. It codes for CASSSDRSNTEAFF. Together with reference TRBV7-9 and TRBJ1-1, the CDR3 gives the full variable domain: DTGVSQNPRHKITKRGQNVTFRCDPISEHNRLYWYRQTLGQGPEFLTYFQNEAQLEKSRLLSDRFSAERPKGSFSTLEIQRTEQGDSAMYLCASSSDRSNTEAFFGQGTRLTVV.

This chain uses TRBV20-1 with TRBJ1-5; D is unclear. CDR1 DFQATT and CDR2 SNEGSKA come from the germline V gene (reference sequence). The CDR3 has 14 amino acids. V gave up 0 bases and J gave up 4 bases, with 10 bases separating them. The CDR3 is CSARDRRVNQPQHF. The CDR3 DNA sequence: TGCAGTGCTAGAGATAGAAGGGTAAATCAGCCCCAGCATTTT.

This chain links TRBV11-2 with TRBJ1-1; D remains ambiguous. The CDR3 consists of 16 residues. V was shortened by 4 bases and J by 2 bases, with 17 bases between the two germline ends. CDR1 is SGHAT, CDR2 FQNNGV, per germline. For the CDR3, the DNA is TGTGCCAGCAGCTCCCAACCTAGGACGGGAAACACTGAAGCTTTCTTT. As protein: CASSSQPRTGNTEAFF. The full variable domain, with the rest looked up from reference TRBV11-2 and TRBJ1-1, is EAGVAQSPRYKIIEKRQSVAFWCNPISGHATLYWYQQILGQGPKLLIQFQNNGVVDDSQLPKDRFSAERLKGVDSTLKIQPAKLEDSAVYLCASSSQPRTGNTEAFFGQGTRLTVV.

This clonotype was counted a few times. This chain connects TRBV12-3 or TRBV12-4 to TRBJ2-3, with 8 bases identical to TRBD2. With 6 bases clipped from V and 6 bases from J, the junction kept 8 bases outside the gene matches. This CDR3 spans 14 amino acids. This CDR3 is CASRTGLDGDTQYF. CDR3 coding DNA: TGTGCCAGCAGAACGGGACTAGATGGGGATACGCAGTATTTT.

The chain uses TRBV6-1 and TRBJ2-7, with TRBD1 identical over 11 bases. Germline CDR1 reads MNHNS; CDR2 reads SASEGT. The CDR3 length is 15 residues. Trimming cost V 4 bases and J 2 bases; bases outside gene matches: 4. CDR3 region: CASSGGGQGAYEQYF. The CDR3 region has the DNA TGTGCCAGCAGTGGGGGGGGACAGGGGGCCTACGAGCAGTACTTC.

This clonotype was counted a few times. The V gene is TRBV6-1, the J gene TRBJ2-5; maybe TRBD2 (6 bases). The germline V gene encodes CDR1 MNHNS and CDR2 SASEGT. CDR3 size: 14 residues. V lost 4 bases, J lost 5 bases, and 14 bases lay in between. In DNA form, the CDR3 reads TGTGCCAGCAGTGCGACCTCTGGGGGGGAGACCCAGTACTTC. Its protein product is CASSATSGGETQYF.